This T cell receptor beta chain was observed in a study of radiation and T cells in renal cell carcinoma. The wider study: Nephrectomy followed 15 Gy stereotactic body radiation by 4 weeks. Points from the study as a whole: Without pretreatment biopsies, baseline tumor clonotype presence was undetermined. From baseline, blood top tumor clonotypes peaked at 2 weeks post-radiation.

Germline CDR1 is MGHDK and CDR2 is SYGVNS. V lost 6 bases, J lost 5 bases, and 13 bases lay in between. CDR3 size: 13 residues. Worth noting for this clone: Its antigen remains unknown.

Profiling relied on immunoSEQ multiplex PCR, and the TCRdb table lists in-frame clones only, not all of them. The sample lists some 95,000 clones; approximately 86% were seen once. Noted time point: baseline pretreatment blood. Sample treatment: 15 Gy SBRT to primary tumor, nephrectomy 4 weeks later. Clear cell pathology was present in this patient's renal cell carcinoma. The source was blood, collected from a patient whose treatment included radiotherapy and nephrectomy. The receptor was isolated from a man over 45 with renal cell carcinoma. The J gene is TRBJ2-5, the V gene TRBV25-1; no definite D call. CDR3 in DNA: TGTGCCAGCAGGGAGACTGGCAGCGAGACCCAGTACTTC. Encoded protein: CASRETGSETQYF.